This T cell receptor (beta chain) was identified during a study of neoadjuvant anti-PD-1 for oral cavity cancer. Blood libraries mostly used roughly 520 ng genomic DNA, six replicates each. Libraries were prepared by immunoSEQ multiplex PCR; TCRdb keeps only in-frame clonotypes and omits some of them. Seen here are about 80,000 clones, approximately 84% observed once, and the top ten hold around 3.1%. Blood cells were analyzed directly, without culture or expansion. Study-wide results and limits: Each response group had just a few patients in TCR analyses.

This clone appeared a few times. The antigen remains undetermined. This CDR3 is 15 amino acids long. Trimming took off 0 bases at V and 2 bases at J, with 8 bases between the two ends. Germline CDR1 reads MGHRA; CDR2 reads YSYEKL. The sequenced sample was PBMCs, obtained before nivolumab (anti-PD-1) treatment. The chain has TRBV4-1 and TRBJ1-5; D perhaps matches TRBD1 (5 bases). The clonotype comes from a person between 35 and 79 years old with oral cavity squamous cell carcinoma. CDR3 in amino acids: CASSQDGGGNQPQHF. DNA of the CDR3: TGCGCCAGCAGCCAAGATGGGGGGGGCAATCAGCCCCAGCATTTT.